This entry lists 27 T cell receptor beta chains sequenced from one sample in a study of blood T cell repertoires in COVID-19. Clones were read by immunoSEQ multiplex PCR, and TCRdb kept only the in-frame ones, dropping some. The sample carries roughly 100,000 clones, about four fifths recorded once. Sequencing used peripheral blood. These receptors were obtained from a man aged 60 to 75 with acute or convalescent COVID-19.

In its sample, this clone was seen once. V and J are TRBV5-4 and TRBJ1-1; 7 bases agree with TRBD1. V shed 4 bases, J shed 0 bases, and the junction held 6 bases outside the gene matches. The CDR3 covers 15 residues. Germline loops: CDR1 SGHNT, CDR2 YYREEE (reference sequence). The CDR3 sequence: CASSPPGTVNTEAFF. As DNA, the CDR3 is TGTGCCAGCAGCCCCCCCGGGACAGTGAACACTGAAGCTTTCTTT.

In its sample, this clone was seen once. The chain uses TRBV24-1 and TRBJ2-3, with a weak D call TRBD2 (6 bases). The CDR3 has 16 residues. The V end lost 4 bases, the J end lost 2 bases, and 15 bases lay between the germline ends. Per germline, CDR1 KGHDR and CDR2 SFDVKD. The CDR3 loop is CATSDPGLTNTDTQYF. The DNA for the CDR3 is TGTGCCACCAGTGACCCGGGACTGACGAACACAGATACGCAGTATTTT.

CDR3 amino acids: CASSDAGSYEQYV. DNA of the CDR3: TGTGCCAGCAGTGATGCAGGGTCCTACGAGCAGTACGTC. The V gene is TRBV27, the J gene TRBJ2-7; TRBD1 might be the D (5 bases). This CDR3 is 13 amino acids long. V was cut by 5 bases and J by 1 base, with 9 bases left in between. Germline CDR1 and CDR2: MNHEY and SMNVEV (reference sequence).

CDR3 bases: TGTGCCACCAGCGGAGTAGCGGGAGGGCCAATTGAGCAGTTCTTC. Amino acid sequence: CATSGVAGGPIEQFF. The rearrangement uses TRBV15 and TRBJ2-1, with TRBD2 matching over 11 bases. The CDR3 is made up of 15 amino acids. The trim removed 5 bases at V and 9 bases at J, leaving 9 bases unmatched. Germline CDR1 reads LNHNV; CDR2 reads YYDKDF (reference sequence). The entire variable domain, with the rest obtained from reference TRBV15 and TRBJ2-1, is as follows: DAMVIQNPRYQVTQFGKPVTLSCSQTLNHNVMYWYQQKSSQAPKLLFHYYDKDFNNEADTPDNFQSRRPNTSFCFLDIRSPGLGDTAMYLCATSGVAGGPIEQFFGPGTRLTVL.

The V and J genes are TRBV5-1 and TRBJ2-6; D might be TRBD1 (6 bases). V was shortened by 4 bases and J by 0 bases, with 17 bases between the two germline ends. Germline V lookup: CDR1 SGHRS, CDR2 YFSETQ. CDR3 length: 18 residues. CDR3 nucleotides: TGCGCCAGCAGCCTTCCTACAGGGATCCACTCTGGGGCCAACGTCCTGACTTTC. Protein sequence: CASSLPTGIHSGANVLTF.

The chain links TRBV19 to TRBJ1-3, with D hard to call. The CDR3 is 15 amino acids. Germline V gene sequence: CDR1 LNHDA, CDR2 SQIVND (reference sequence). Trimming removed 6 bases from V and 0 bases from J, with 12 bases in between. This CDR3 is CASSPGRDSGNTIYF. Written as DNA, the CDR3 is TGTGCCAGTAGCCCCGGACGGGACTCTGGAAACACCATATATTTT.

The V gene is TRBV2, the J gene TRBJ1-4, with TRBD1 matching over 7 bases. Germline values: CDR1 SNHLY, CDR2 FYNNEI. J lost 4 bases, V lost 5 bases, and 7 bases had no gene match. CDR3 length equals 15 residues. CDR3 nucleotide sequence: TGTGCCAGCAGTACGGACAGGACGATTAATGAAAAACTGTTTTTT. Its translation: CASSTDRTINEKLFF.

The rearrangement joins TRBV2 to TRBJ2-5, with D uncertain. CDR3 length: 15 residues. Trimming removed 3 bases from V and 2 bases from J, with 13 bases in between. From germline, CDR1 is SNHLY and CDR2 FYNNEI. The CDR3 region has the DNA TGTGCCAGCAGTGACGGGTTACGCCGGCAAGAGACCCAGTACTTC. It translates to CASSDGLRRQETQYF.

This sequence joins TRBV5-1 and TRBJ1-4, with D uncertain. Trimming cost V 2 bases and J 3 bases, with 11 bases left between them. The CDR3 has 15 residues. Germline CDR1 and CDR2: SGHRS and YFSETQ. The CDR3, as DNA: TGCGCCAGCAGCTTAAGACCAGCGGCTAATGAAAAACTGTTTTTT. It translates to CASSLRPAANEKLFF. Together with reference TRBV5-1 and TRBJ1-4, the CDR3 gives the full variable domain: KAGVTQTPRYLIKTRGQQVTLSCSPISGHRSVSWYQQTPGQGLQFLFEYFSETQRNKGNFPGRFSGRQFSNSRSEMNVSTLELGDSALYLCASSLRPAANEKLFFGSGTQLSVL.

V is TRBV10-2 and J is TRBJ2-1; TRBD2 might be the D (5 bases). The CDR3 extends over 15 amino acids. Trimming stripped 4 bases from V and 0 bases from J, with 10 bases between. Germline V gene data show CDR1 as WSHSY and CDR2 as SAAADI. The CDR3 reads CASSVDSSSYNEQFF. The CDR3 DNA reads TGCGCCAGCAGTGTGGACTCGAGCTCCTACAATGAGCAGTTCTTC.

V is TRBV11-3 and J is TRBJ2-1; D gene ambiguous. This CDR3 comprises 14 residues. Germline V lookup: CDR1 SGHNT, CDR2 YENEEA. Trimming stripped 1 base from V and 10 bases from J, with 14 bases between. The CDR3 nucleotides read TGTGCCAGCAGCTTAGTGTCCGGATCTAGGGAGCAGTTCTTC. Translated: CASSLVSGSREQFF.

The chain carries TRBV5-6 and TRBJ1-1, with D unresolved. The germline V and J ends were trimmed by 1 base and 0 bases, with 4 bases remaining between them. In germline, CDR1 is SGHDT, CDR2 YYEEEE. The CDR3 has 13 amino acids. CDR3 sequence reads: CASSLQLNTEAFF. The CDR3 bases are TGTGCCAGCAGCTTGCAATTGAACACTGAAGCTTTCTTT.

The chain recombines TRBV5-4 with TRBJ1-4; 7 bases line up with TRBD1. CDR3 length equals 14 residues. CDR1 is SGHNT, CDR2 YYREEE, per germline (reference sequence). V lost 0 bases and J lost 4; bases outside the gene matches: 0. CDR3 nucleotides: TGTGCCAGCAGCTTGGACAGGGGTAATGAAAAACTGTTTTTT. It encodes CASSLDRGNEKLFF.

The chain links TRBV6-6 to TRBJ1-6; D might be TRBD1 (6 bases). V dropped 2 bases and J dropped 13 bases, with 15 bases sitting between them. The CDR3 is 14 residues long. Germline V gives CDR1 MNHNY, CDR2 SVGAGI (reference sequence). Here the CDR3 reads CASSYRGGRSPLHF. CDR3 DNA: TGTGCCAGCAGTTACCGCGGGGGGCGTTCGCCCCTCCACTTT.

DNA of the CDR3: TGTGCCAGCAGGCCGACAGGGAATATCCAGCCCCAGCATTTT. It encodes CASRPTGNIQPQHF. The rearrangement links TRBV6-6 to TRBJ1-5; 7 bases map to TRBD1. CDR1 and CDR2 from the germline V gene are MNHNY and SVGAGI (reference sequence). There are 14 residues in the CDR3. After removal of 6 bases from V and 7 bases from J, the junction contained 9 bases not matched to a gene.

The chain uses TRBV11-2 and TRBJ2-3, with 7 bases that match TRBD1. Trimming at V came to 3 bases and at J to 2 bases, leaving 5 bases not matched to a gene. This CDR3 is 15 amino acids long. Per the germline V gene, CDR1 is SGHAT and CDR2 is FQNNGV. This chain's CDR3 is CASSLGQSFTDTQYF. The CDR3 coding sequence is TGTGCCAGCAGCTTGGGACAGAGTTTCACAGATACGCAGTATTTT.

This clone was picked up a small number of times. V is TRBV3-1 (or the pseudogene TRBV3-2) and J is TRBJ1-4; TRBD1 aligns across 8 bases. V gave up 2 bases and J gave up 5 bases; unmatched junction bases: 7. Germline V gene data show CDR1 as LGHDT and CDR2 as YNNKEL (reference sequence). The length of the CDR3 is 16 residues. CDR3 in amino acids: CASSQKGTGQNEKLFF. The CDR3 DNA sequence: TGTGCCAGCAGCCAAAAAGGGACAGGACAAAATGAAAAACTGTTTTTT.

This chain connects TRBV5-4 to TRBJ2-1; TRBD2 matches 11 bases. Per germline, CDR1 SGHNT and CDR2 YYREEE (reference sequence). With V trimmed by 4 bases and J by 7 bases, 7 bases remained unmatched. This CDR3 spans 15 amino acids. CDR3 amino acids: CASSARLAGLNEQFF. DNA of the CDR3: TGTGCCAGCAGCGCGAGACTAGCGGGACTGAATGAGCAGTTCTTC.

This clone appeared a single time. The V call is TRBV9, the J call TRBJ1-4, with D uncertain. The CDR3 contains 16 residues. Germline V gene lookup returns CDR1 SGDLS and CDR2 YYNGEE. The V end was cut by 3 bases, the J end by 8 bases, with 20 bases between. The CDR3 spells CASSGRGKGPLEKLFF. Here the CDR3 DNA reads TGTGCCAGCAGCGGCAGAGGGAAAGGCCCTCTGGAAAAACTGTTTTTT.

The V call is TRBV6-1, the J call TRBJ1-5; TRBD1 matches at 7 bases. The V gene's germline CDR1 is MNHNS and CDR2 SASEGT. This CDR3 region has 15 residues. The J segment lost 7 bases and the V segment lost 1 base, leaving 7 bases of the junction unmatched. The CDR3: CASSEGTGGGQPQHF. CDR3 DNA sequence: TGTGCCAGCAGTGAAGGGACAGGAGGGGGCCAGCCCCAGCATTTT.

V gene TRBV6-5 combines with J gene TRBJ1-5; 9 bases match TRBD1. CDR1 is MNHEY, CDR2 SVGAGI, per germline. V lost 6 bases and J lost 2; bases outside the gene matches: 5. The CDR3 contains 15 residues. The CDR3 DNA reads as TGTGCCAGCAGCCGGGACAGGGCGGGCAATCAGCCCCAGCATTTT. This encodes CASSRDRAGNQPQHF.

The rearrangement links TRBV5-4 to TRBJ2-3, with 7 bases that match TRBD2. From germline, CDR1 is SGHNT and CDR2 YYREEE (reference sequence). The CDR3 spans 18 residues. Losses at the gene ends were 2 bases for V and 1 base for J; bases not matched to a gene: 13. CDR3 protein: CASSFPTGGGKGTDTQYF. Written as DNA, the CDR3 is TGTGCCAGCAGCTTCCCGACTGGGGGGGGGAAGGGCACAGATACGCAGTATTTT.

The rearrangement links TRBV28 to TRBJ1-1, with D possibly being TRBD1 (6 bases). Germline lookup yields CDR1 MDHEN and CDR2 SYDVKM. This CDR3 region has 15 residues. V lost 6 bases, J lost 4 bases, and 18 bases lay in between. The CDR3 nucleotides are TGTGCCAGCAGCCCACAGGGCAATATTCGCACTGAAGCTTTCTTT. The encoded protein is CASSPQGNIRTEAFF.

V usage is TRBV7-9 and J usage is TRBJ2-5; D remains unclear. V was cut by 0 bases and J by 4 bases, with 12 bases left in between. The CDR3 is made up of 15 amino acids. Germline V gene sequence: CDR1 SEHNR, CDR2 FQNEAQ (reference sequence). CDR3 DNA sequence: TGTGCCAGCAGCTTAGCTGTTGGCAGGCTAGAGACCCAGTACTTC. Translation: CASSLAVGRLETQYF.

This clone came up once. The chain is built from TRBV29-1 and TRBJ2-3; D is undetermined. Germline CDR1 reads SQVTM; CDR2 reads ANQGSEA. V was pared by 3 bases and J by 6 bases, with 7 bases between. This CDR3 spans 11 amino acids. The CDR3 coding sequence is TGCAGCGTTGATTCCGGGGATACGCAGTATTTT. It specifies CSVDSGDTQYF.

CDR3 sequence: CASRKPGQGRGESDTQYF. CDR3 coding DNA: TGTGCCAGCAGAAAACCGGGACAGGGGAGGGGAGAGTCAGATACGCAGTATTTT. V usage is TRBV5-4 and J usage is TRBJ2-3; 10 bases are a match to TRBD1. Trimming cost V 5 bases and J 4 bases; bases outside gene matches: 16. CDR1 is SGHNT, CDR2 YYREEE, per germline (reference sequence). The CDR3 has 18 residues.

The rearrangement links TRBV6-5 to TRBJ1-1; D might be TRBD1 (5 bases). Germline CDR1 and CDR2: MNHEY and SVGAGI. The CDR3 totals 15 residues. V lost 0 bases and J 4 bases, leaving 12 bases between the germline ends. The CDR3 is CASSYSAREGTEAFF. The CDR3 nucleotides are TGTGCCAGCAGTTACTCGGCCAGGGAGGGCACTGAAGCTTTCTTT.